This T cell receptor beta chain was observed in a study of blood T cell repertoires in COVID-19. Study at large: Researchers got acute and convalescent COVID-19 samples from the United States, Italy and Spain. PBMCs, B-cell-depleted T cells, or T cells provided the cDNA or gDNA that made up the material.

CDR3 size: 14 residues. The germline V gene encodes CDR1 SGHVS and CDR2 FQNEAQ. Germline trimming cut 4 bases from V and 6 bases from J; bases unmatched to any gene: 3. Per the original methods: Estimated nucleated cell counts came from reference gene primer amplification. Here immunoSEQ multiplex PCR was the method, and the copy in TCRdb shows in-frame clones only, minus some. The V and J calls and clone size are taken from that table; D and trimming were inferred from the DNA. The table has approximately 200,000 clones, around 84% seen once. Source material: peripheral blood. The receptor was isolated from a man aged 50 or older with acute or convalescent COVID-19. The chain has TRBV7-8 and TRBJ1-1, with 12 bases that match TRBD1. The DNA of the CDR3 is TGTGCCAGCAGCTGGGACAGGGGGCTTCCTGAAGCTTTCTTT. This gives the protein CASSWDRGLPEAFF.